A single sample is the source of the 10 T cell receptor beta chains below, sequenced in a study of vaccination and CD4 T cells after COVID-19. Treatment in this sample: roughly 10-day PBMC culture with coronavirus spike peptide pools or control peptides (ViraFEST assay). The antigens of these receptors remain unknown. The Oncomine TCR Beta short-read assay was applied to DNA of cultured CD4+ T cells. TCRdb ran MiXCR on the PCR reads and lists one entry per CDR3 protein. Of around 15,000 distinct CDR3 sequences in the sample, 75% to 80% were seen once. Sample: CD4+ T cells from blood, cultured in vitro, taken after SARS-CoV-2 vaccination. These receptors came from a human donor who received a COVID-19 vaccine.

The chain combines TRBV12-3 or TRBV12-4 with TRBJ1-5; maybe TRBD1 (5 bases). This CDR3 has 12 residues. The ends were cut back, 3 bases at V and 14 bases at J, with 14 bases in the middle. The CDR3 DNA reads TGTGCCAGCAGTTTCCATCGTGGGGGAAAGCATTTT. Protein: CASSFHRGGKHF.

V usage is TRBV6-5 and J usage is TRBJ2-7; 8 bases are shared with TRBD1. Looked up from germline, CDR1 is MNHEY and CDR2 is SVGAGI. Unmatched junction bases numbered 13, after V lost 3 bases and J lost 6 bases. The CDR3 covers 16 residues. The CDR3: CASSYTTGEEGGEQYF. As DNA, the CDR3 is TGTGCCAGCAGTTATACGACAGGGGAAGAAGGGGGCGAGCAGTACTTC.

This clonotype was recorded once. J is TRBJ2-5 and V is TRBV2; 9 bases are shared with TRBD1. The CDR3 totals 12 residues. Germline lookup yields CDR1 SNHLY and CDR2 FYNNEI. The V and J ends lost 6 bases and 5 bases, in that order; junction bases with no gene match: 1. DNA of the CDR3: TGTGCCAGCAGGACAGGGGGGGAGACCCAGTACTTC. Amino acids: CASRTGGETQYF.

The V gene is TRBV30, the J gene TRBJ2-7; TRBD1 agrees at 10 bases. V dropped 7 bases and J dropped 5; count of bases not matched to a gene: 5. The germline V gene has CDR1 GTSNPN and CDR2 SVGIG (reference sequence). This CDR3 has 12 residues. The CDR3 DNA is TGTGCCTCTGACAGGGGGCTCGACGAGCAGTACTTC. Translated: CASDRGLDEQYF.

The chain joins TRBV3-1 to TRBJ1-6; 7 nucleotides agree with TRBD1. CDR1 is LGHDT, CDR2 YNNKEL, per germline (reference sequence). The CDR3 is made up of 15 amino acids. The junction had 0 bases not matched to a gene; V was cut back by 2 bases and J by 2 bases. CDR3 sequence (DNA): TGTGCCAGCAGCCAACAGGGGGCCTATAATTCACCCCTCCACTTT. It specifies CASSQQGAYNSPLHF.

The chain joins TRBV2 to TRBJ1-6; D is possibly TRBD1 (6 bases). This CDR3 comprises 14 residues. Trimming cost V 6 bases and J 2 bases, with 8 bases left between them. Germline CDR1 SNHLY, CDR2 FYNNEI. The CDR3 DNA follows: TGTGCCAGCAGGAGGACAGCCTATAATTCACCCCTCCACTTT. Translating it yields CASRRTAYNSPLHF.

The V and J genes are TRBV20-1 and TRBJ2-5; D perhaps matches TRBD2 (7 bases). The germline gives CDR1 DFQATT, CDR2 SNEGSKA (reference sequence). Trimming shortened V by 3 bases and J by 2 bases, and 16 bases separated the two germline ends. This CDR3 is 15 amino acids long. The CDR3 sequence is CSASDLRGRQETQYF. The CDR3 nucleotides are TGCAGTGCTAGCGACTTGCGGGGGCGGCAAGAGACCCAGTACTTC.

With regard to this clonotype: One end of the junction fails to match germline, which may point to a read error. The chain couples TRBV2 to TRBJ1-2, with TRBD1 matching over 8 bases. The CDR3 is 13 residues long. Germline CDR1 and CDR2: SNHLY and FYNNEI. The CDR3 nucleotides read TGTGCCAGCAGGGAAGACAGGGGCTATGGCTACACCTTC. Translation gives CASREDRGYGYTF.

The table lists this clonotype with a count of one. CDR3 loop: CASSLTRVSYGYTF. CDR3 in DNA: TGTGCCAGCAGCTTGACACGGGTTTCCTATGGCTACACCTTC. The V call is TRBV5-4, the J call TRBJ1-2; D not certain. The length of the CDR3 is 14 residues. Trimming stripped 1 base from V and 4 bases from J, with 11 bases between. From germline, CDR1 is SGHNT and CDR2 YYREEE (reference sequence).

This clonotype was detected only a few times. The chain combines TRBV19 with TRBJ1-5, with TRBD1 as a possible D gene (5 bases). Germline CDR1 LNHDA, CDR2 SQIVND (reference sequence). This CDR3 has 15 residues. V shed 3 bases and J shed 6 bases, with 15 bases lying between them. The CDR3 bases are TGTGCCAGTAGTATCCGCAGGGAGAGCGGTCAGCCCCAGCATTTT. It codes for CASSIRRESGQPQHF.